This TCR beta chain was obtained from a study of blood T cell repertoires in COVID-19. On the study more broadly: PBMCs, B-cell-depleted T cells, or T cells were the source of the cDNA or gDNA that made up the material.

V was clipped by 7 bases and J by 0 bases; unmatched bases: 5. Germline V gene lookup returns CDR1 SQVTM and CDR2 ANQGSEA. The CDR3 is 14 residues long. Study processing details: Amplification with reference gene primers provided the estimates of nucleated cell counts. Only in-frame clones appear in the TCRdb table, and some are missing; sequencing was by immunoSEQ multiplex PCR. Clonal size and the V and J genes are those of that table, whereas D and trimming came from the DNA. This repertoire shows a few hundred thousand clones, nearly 90% found once; its top ten account for 4.5% to 7%. Participants had their cohort set by participant-reported clinical history.

The J gene is TRBJ2-1, the V gene TRBV29-1; 8 bases align to TRBD2. The sample taken for sequencing was PBMCs or T cells enriched from blood (not recorded which). This TCR was sampled from a woman aged 25 to 39 who had recovered from COVID-19. The CDR3 protein is CSGAGRASYNEQFF. In DNA, the CDR3 is TGCAGCGGGGCCGGGAGGGCCTCCTACAATGAGCAGTTCTTC.